The clone carrying this TCR beta chain was counted at least ten times. Its antigen is undetermined. RNA transcripts were the template, and TCR beta CDR3 regions were amplified from them. RT-PCR in the first round used HTBI primers; a second-round multiplex PCR followed. A single record per CDR3 protein comes from TCRdb applying MiXCR to the multiplex PCR reads. The sample contains about 420,000 distinct CDR3 sequences, around 21% of which appear only once. PBMCs were isolated by Ficoll-Paque density gradient centrifugation, using approximately 10 ml of fresh peripheral blood as the starting material. The ends lost 6 bases at V and 1 base at J; junction bases unmatched: 3. The CDR3 sequence is 13 residues long. CDR1 and CDR2 (germline): SGHRS, YFSETQ. This entry belongs to a study of Graves' ophthalmopathy and Graves' hyperthyroidism. Findings of the study overall: Blood samples also showed most expanded thyroid clonotypes exceeding 0.001 frequency.

Specimen: peripheral blood. This TCR was sampled from a woman aged 18-30 years with stable Graves' hyperthyroidism. The chain has TRBV5-1 and TRBJ2-5, with 7 bases identical to TRBD2. Here the CDR3 DNA reads TGCGCCAGCACAGAGCGGGGCCAAGAGACCCAGTACTTC. Translation gives CASTERGQETQYF.